What follows are 16 T cell receptor beta chains derived from one specimen sequenced in a study of read filtering for tumor transcriptome and immune sequencing. The library was built from around 380 ng RNA with molecular barcoded adaptors for alpha/delta and beta/gamma chains. TCRdb processed the reads anew with MiXCR; each CDR3 protein has one entry. In the table there are tens of thousands of distinct CDR3 sequences, roughly 15% of which are singletons. Sequencing used a population of CD138-negative cells sorted from bone marrow. Receptors originate from a donor at least 40 years old with multiple myeloma.

This clonotype was seen at least ten times. V usage is TRBV29-1 and J usage is TRBJ2-1; 10 bases line up with TRBD1. This CDR3 contains 15 residues. Germline CDR1 SQVTM, CDR2 ANQGSEA. The V gene end was trimmed by 5 bases and the J gene end by 9 bases; junction bases not matched to a gene: 13. The CDR3 sequence: CSVRGRDRGTGEQFF. CDR3 nucleotide sequence: TGCAGCGTTAGGGGCCGGGACAGGGGCACCGGTGAGCAGTTCTTC.

The genes are TRBV29-1 and TRBJ2-3; D ambiguous. The germline V and J ends were trimmed by 0 bases and 10 bases, with 11 bases remaining between them. This CDR3 is built from 12 residues. Germline V CDR1 and CDR2: SQVTM, ANQGSEA. The CDR3 sequence: CSVEEGKVAQYF. CDR3 bases: TGCAGCGTTGAAGAGGGAAAAGTGGCGCAGTATTTT.

The chain is built from TRBV10-3 and TRBJ1-1; D may be TRBD1 (5 bases). Between the trimmed V and J ends, which lost 6 bases and 1 base, there was a span of 15 bases. CDR1 ENHRY and CDR2 SYGVKD come from the germline V gene. The CDR3 spans 15 residues. CDR3 amino acids: CAIRADTSTNTEAFF. Here the CDR3 DNA reads TGTGCCATCAGGGCGGACACTTCAACGAACACTGAAGCTTTCTTT.

Note on this clonotype: This sequence may be a read error, since a much larger clone differs from it by one base. The chain couples TRBV14 to TRBJ2-3; 7 nucleotides align to TRBD1. The CDR3 has 14 amino acids. Germline lookup yields CDR1 SGHDN and CDR2 FVKESK. CDR3 bases: TGTGCCAACAGCCGACAGGGTAGGATGCGTACGCAGTATTTT. This codes for CANSRQGRMRTQYF. Full variable domain (missing parts from reference TRBV14 and TRBJ2-3): EAGVTQFPSHSVIEKGQTVTLRCDPISGHDNLYWYRRVMGKEIKFLLHFVKESKQDESGMPNNRFLAERTGGTYSTLKVQPAELEDSGVYFCANSRQGRMRTQYFGPGTRLTVL.

J is TRBJ2-3 and V is TRBV7-8; 9 positions agree with TRBD1. This CDR3 region has 14 residues. The V gene end was trimmed by 4 bases and the J gene end by 6 bases; junction bases not matched to a gene: 5. CDR1 is SGHVS, CDR2 FQNEAQ, per germline. Written as DNA, the CDR3 is TGTGCCAGCAGCTATACAGGGGGCGGGGATACGCAGTATTTT. It translates to CASSYTGGGDTQYF.

The V gene is TRBV15, the J gene TRBJ2-1, with D tentatively TRBD2 (5 bases). CDR3 size: 16 residues. The germline V gene encodes CDR1 LNHNV and CDR2 YYDKDF (reference sequence). Trimming took off 0 bases at V and 8 bases at J, with 17 bases between the two ends. The CDR3 DNA reads as TGTGCCACCAGCAGAGATGGCCCCCGGATCGGGGATGAGCAGTTCTTC. Protein product: CATSRDGPRIGDEQFF.

This clonotype was observed many times. CDR3 in DNA: TGTGCCACCAGCAGAGATCTGAGTGCAACTAATGAAAAACTGTTTTTT. Translating it yields CATSRDLSATNEKLFF. The rearrangement links TRBV15 to TRBJ1-4, with unresolved D. This CDR3 is built from 16 residues. In germline, CDR1 is LNHNV, CDR2 YYDKDF (reference sequence). V lost 0 bases and J 0 bases, leaving 8 bases between the germline ends.

In its sample, this clonotype was seen a few times. A read error is possible here, since a much larger clone lies one base away. The chain carries TRBV5-6 and TRBJ2-7, with TRBD1 matching over 8 bases. The CDR3 is 15 amino acids. The V gene's germline CDR1 is SGHDT and CDR2 YYEEEE. The V gene end was trimmed by 1 base and the J gene end by 7 bases; junction bases not matched to a gene: 10. The CDR3 here is CASSLCGQGFQEQYF. The DNA for the CDR3 is TGTGCCAGCAGCTTGTGCGGACAGGGATTCCAGGAGCAGTACTTC.

Ten or more counts support this clonotype. This chain connects TRBV10-3 to TRBJ2-5, with 11 bases lining up with TRBD2. V lost 5 bases to trimming and J lost 4 bases; unmatched junction nucleotides: 6. The CDR3 totals 15 residues. Germline assignment: CDR1 ENHRY and CDR2 SYGVKD. This chain's CDR3 is CAISSPGTSGETQYF. CDR3 coding DNA: TGTGCCATCAGTTCCCCCGGGACTAGCGGAGAGACCCAGTACTTC.

The sample holds many counts of this clonotype. This rearrangement joins TRBV7-9 to TRBJ2-7; D is perhaps TRBD1 or TRBD2 (7 bases each). From germline, CDR1 is SEHNR and CDR2 FQNEAQ (reference sequence). V lost 6 bases, J lost 5 bases, and 14 bases lay in between. CDR3 length: 13 residues. CDR3: CASSNSGGDEQYF. The CDR3 DNA is TGTGCCAGCAGTAATTCAGGGGGGGACGAGCAGTACTTC.

This clonotype was counted a single time. A clone one base away is much larger, so this may be a read error. This chain joins TRBV7-2 and TRBJ2-6; weak D call: TRBD1 (5 bases). The CDR3 is 14 residues long. Germline CDR1 reads SGHTA; CDR2 reads FQGNSA. The CDR3 loop reads CASRDPSGANVPTF. CDR3 in DNA: TGTGCCAGCAGGGACCCCTCTGGGGCCAACGTCCCGACTTTC.

This clonotype was detected many times. Here the CDR3 reads CASSPGQPNVLTF. The CDR3 bases are TGTGCCAGCTCACCAGGGCAGCCCAACGTCCTGACTTTC. The chain recombines TRBV18 with TRBJ2-6; D is unclear. V was shortened by 2 bases and J by 8 bases, with 7 bases between the two germline ends. The germline V gene has CDR1 KGHSH and CDR2 LQKENI. This CDR3 spans 13 amino acids.

With respect to this clonotype: One base away lies a much larger clone, so this may be a sequencing read error. The chain carries TRBV5-1 and TRBJ2-5; D might be TRBD1 (6 bases). This CDR3 region has 16 residues. CDR1 and CDR2 (germline): SGHRS, YFSETQ. The chain's CDR3 is CASRAGDTTYQEIQYF. The DNA of the CDR3 is TGCGCCAGCAGGGCAGGGGATACAACATACCAAGAGATCCAGTACTTC.

This clonotype appeared many times. V and J are TRBV7-9 and TRBJ2-5; D unclear. V was pared by 4 bases and J by 5 bases, with 5 bases between. The CDR3 is 11 amino acids. Germline lookup yields CDR1 SEHNR and CDR2 FQNEAQ (reference sequence). The DNA for the CDR3 is TGTGCCAGCAGCTCTAGGGAGACCCAGTACTTC. This encodes CASSSRETQYF.

This clonotype was seen repeatedly, ten times or more. The rearrangement joins TRBV28 to TRBJ2-1, with D possibly being TRBD2 (6 bases). V shed 5 bases and J shed 6 bases, with 14 bases lying between them. CDR3 length: 14 amino acids. Germline CDR1 and CDR2: MDHEN and SYDVKM. The CDR3 protein is CASSKDPSANEQFF. The DNA for the CDR3 is TGTGCCAGCAGTAAGGACCCTAGCGCCAATGAGCAGTTCTTC.

This clonotype was observed a few times. The J gene is TRBJ2-1, the V gene TRBV28; D unresolved. This CDR3 region has 14 residues. Trimming took off 4 bases at V and 11 bases at J, with 18 bases between the two ends. Germline V gene lookup returns CDR1 MDHEN and CDR2 SYDVKM. CDR3 region: CASSSVVERGKQFF. In nucleotides, the CDR3 is TGTGCCAGCAGTTCGGTCGTTGAGCGCGGAAAGCAGTTCTTC.